The rows below give T cell receptor beta chains drawn from one sample of a study of OX40 agonist ivuxolimab in advanced cancers. Measured with immunoSEQ multiplex PCR; TCRdb has only the in-frame clones, and not every one. Here the sample spans some 55,000 clones, roughly 84% being singletons. Sample: CD4+ or CD8+ T cells sorted from blood, taken in a trial of the OX40 agonist ivuxolimab. All receptors come from an adult with an advanced solid tumor such as melanoma, head and neck, liver or kidney cancer. The CDR3 runs from the conserved cysteine through the conserved F or W. The D gene is left open where the match is weak. Size tells how often a clone was seen (once, few, many) or the class of an expanded clone, and some rows leave it out.

J,size,D,V,CDR3,DNA
TRBJ1-2,-,-,TRBV6-6,CASSPGNHNYGYTF,TGTGCCAGCAGTCCAGGGAATCATAACTATGGCTACACCTTC
TRBJ2-7,medium-sized,-,TRBV5-4,CASSPQAGGRAYEQYF,TGTGCCAGCAGCCCGCAGGCAGGGGGGAGGGCCTACGAGCAGTACTTC
TRBJ1-6,-,-,TRBV6-6,CASSVLPMGNSPLHF,TGTGCCAGCAGTGTCCTCCCGATGGGTAATTCACCCCTCCACTTT
TRBJ2-7,-,-,TRBV6-1,CASMRTAPLYEQYF,TGTGCCAGCATGAGGACAGCTCCACTTTACGAGCAGTACTTC
TRBJ2-7,-,-,TRBV2,CASTSSYEQYF,TGTGCCAGCACGAGCTCCTACGAGCAGTACTTC
TRBJ2-3,-,-,TRBV19,CASSTRRATDTQYF,TGTGCCAGTAGTACTCGCAGGGCCACAGATACGCAGTATTTT
TRBJ1-4,once,-,TRBV6-1,CASRVQEKLFF,TGTGCCAGCAGGGTACAAGAAAAACTGTTTTTT
TRBJ2-2,few,-,TRBV9,CASSAAGTKAGELFF,TGTGCCAGCAGCGCCGCGGGGACAAAGGCCGGGGAGCTGTTTTTT
TRBJ2-2,-,TRBD2,TRBV12-5,CASGLRAGGTGELFF,TGTGCTAGTGGTTTGCGGGCGGGAGGGACCGGGGAGCTGTTTTTT
TRBJ2-1,once,TRBD2,TRBV5-1,CASSLEASGSPYNEQFF,TGCGCCAGCAGCTTGGAGGCTAGCGGGAGCCCCTACAATGAGCAGTTCTTC
TRBJ2-2,-,-,TRBV7-2,CASSRGWSGKAGELFF,TGTGCCAGCAGCAGGGGGTGGAGCGGGAAGGCCGGGGAGCTGTTTTTT
TRBJ1-5,-,-,TRBV7-9,CASSSSDRRNQPQHF,TGTGCCAGCAGCTCGAGCGACAGGCGCAATCAGCCCCAGCATTTT
TRBJ2-7,-,-,TRBV13,CASSLPGYEQYF,TGTGCCAGCAGCTTACCGGGTTACGAGCAGTACTTC
TRBJ2-7,-,TRBD2,TRBV7-2,CASTRGGKREWEQYF,TGTGCCAGCACCCGGGGGGGGAAGCGGGAGTGGGAGCAGTACTTC
TRBJ2-5,-,TRBD1,TRBV18,CASSPNPGTGVVTQYF,TGTGCCAGCTCACCCAATCCGGGCACAGGGGTTGTGACCCAGTACTTC
TRBJ2-3,-,-,TRBV5-4,CASSFLTDTQYF,TGTGCCAGCAGCTTCCTCACAGATACGCAGTATTTT
TRBJ2-5,-,TRBD1,TRBV29-1,CSVTGVETQYF,TGCAGCGTTACAGGGGTGGAGACCCAGTACTTC
TRBJ1-2,few,-,TRBV5-4,CASSLPGGADYGYTF,TGTGCCAGCAGCCTACCGGGGGGAGCCGATTATGGCTACACCTTC
TRBJ1-2,-,-,TRBV20-1,CSASLRPGYTF,TGCAGTGCTTCGTTAAGGCCTGGCTACACCTTC
TRBJ2-3,-,TRBD1,TRBV5-5,CASSSTGAGTDTQYF,TGTGCCAGCAGCTCGACAGGGGCTGGCACAGATACGCAGTATTTT
TRBJ1-2,-,-,TRBV5-1,CASSPDRPNYGYTF,TGCGCCAGCAGCCCCGACAGGCCTAACTATGGCTACACCTTC
TRBJ2-7,-,-,TRBV6-1,CASSEQHYEQYF,TGTGCCAGCAGTGAACAGCACTACGAGCAGTACTTC
TRBJ2-3,-,TRBD2,TRBV30,CAWSVRKTSGRTGTDTQYF,TGTGCCTGGAGTGTACGTAAAACTAGCGGGAGGACGGGCACAGATACGCAGTATTTT
TRBJ2-2,-,-,TRBV29-1,CSASRNTGELFF,TGCAGCGCCAGCAGGAACACCGGGGAGCTGTTTTTT
TRBJ2-2,-,TRBD2,TRBV13,CASSPNSAGVHTGELFF,TGTGCCAGCAGCCCGAACTCTGCGGGAGTTCACACCGGGGAGCTGTTTTTT
TRBJ2-1,-,TRBD2,TRBV7-9,CASSFSTSGSSYNEQFF,TGTGCCAGCAGCTTTTCGACTAGCGGAAGCTCCTACAATGAGCAGTTCTTC
TRBJ1-1,-,-,TRBV5-1,CASSDDFRGNTEAFF,TGCGCCAGCAGCGACGATTTTAGGGGGAACACTGAAGCTTTCTTT
TRBJ1-1,few,TRBD1,TRBV30,CAWRGDRANTEAFF,TGTGCCTGGAGGGGGGACAGGGCGAACACTGAAGCTTTCTTT
TRBJ2-3,-,-,TRBV11-3,CASSLHTDTQYF,TGTGCCAGCAGCTTGCACACAGATACGCAGTATTTT
TRBJ1-2,-,-,TRBV6-5,CASVKSENYGYTF,TGTGCCAGCGTCAAAAGTGAGAACTATGGCTACACCTTC
TRBJ2-1,-,TRBD1,TRBV5-4,CASSWGDRGGNEQFF,TGTGCCAGCAGTTGGGGGGACAGGGGAGGCAATGAGCAGTTCTTC
TRBJ1-4,-,TRBD1,TRBV11-3,CASSPERGRVEKLFF,TGTGCCAGCAGCCCAGAGAGGGGGCGGGTTGAAAAACTGTTTTTT
TRBJ2-7,-,-,TRBV6-5,CASSRGKGRHEQYF,TGTGCCAGCAGTAGGGGCAAGGGGAGGCACGAGCAGTACTTC
TRBJ2-7,few,-,TRBV5-1,CASSNQVGSTGEQYF,TGCGCCAGCAGCAATCAGGTCGGCTCGACGGGTGAGCAGTACTTC
TRBJ1-1,-,-,TRBV30,CAWSGQGRMNTEAFF,TGTGCCTGGAGTGGGCAGGGAAGGATGAACACTGAAGCTTTCTTT
TRBJ1-3,-,-,TRBV28,CASSRAIGARNTIYF,TGTGCCAGCAGTAGAGCGATCGGGGCTAGAAACACCATATATTTT
TRBJ2-3,-,-,TRBV10-3,CAIARTDTQYF,TGTGCCATAGCCCGTACAGATACGCAGTATTTT
TRBJ1-1,-,-,TRBV29-1,CSVAAQAPTEAFF,TGCAGCGTTGCAGCCCAGGCGCCAACTGAAGCTTTCTTT
TRBJ2-1,few,-,TRBV7-6,CASSSQGYNEQFF,TGTGCCAGCAGCTCACAGGGTTACAATGAGCAGTTCTTC
TRBJ2-7,few,-,TRBV6-1,CASSEAGGALYEQYF,TGTGCCAGCAGTGAAGCAGGGGGTGCCTTATACGAGCAGTACTTC
TRBJ1-5,-,-,TRBV2,CASVRSGNQPQHF,TGTGCCAGCGTCAGGTCGGGCAATCAGCCCCAGCATTTT
TRBJ1-2,-,TRBD1,TRBV5-1,CASSLAGQGAYGYTF,TGCGCCAGCAGCTTGGCGGGACAGGGGGCCTATGGCTACACCTTC
TRBJ2-3,-,-,TRBV2,CASSVVRGREDTQYF,TGTGCCAGCAGTGTCGTCAGGGGTCGAGAAGATACGCAGTATTTT
TRBJ2-1,-,TRBD2,TRBV6-1,CASSEPSGRAKGEQFF,TGTGCCAGCAGTGAACCTAGCGGGAGGGCCAAGGGTGAGCAGTTCTTC
TRBJ1-2,few,-,TRBV6-6,CASRLGGGFGYTF,TGTGCCAGCAGACTGGGGGGGGGTTTCGGCTACACCTTC
TRBJ1-3,-,-,TRBV15,CATSTQRAISGNTIYF,TGTGCCACCAGCACCCAGAGGGCAATTTCAGGAAACACCATATATTTT
TRBJ2-2,-,-,TRBV27,CASSFYENTGELFF,TGTGCCAGCAGTTTCTATGAGAACACCGGGGAGCTGTTTTTT
TRBJ2-3,-,-,TRBV28,CASTLSAGPSTVTQYF,TGTGCCAGCACCCTCTCGGCAGGTCCATCCACAGTTACGCAGTATTTT
TRBJ2-7,-,TRBD1,TRBV30,CAWSLPGQGHEQYF,TGTGCCTGGAGTCTTCCGGGACAGGGCCACGAGCAGTACTTC